This T cell receptor beta chain was identified during a study of neoadjuvant anti-PD-1 for oral cavity cancer. This table comes from immunoSEQ multiplex PCR, and its TCRdb copy is limited to in-frame clones, with some not included. Among about 72,000 clones listed, about four fifths were seen once. Trimming stripped 4 bases from V and 9 bases from J, with 19 bases between. The CDR3 loop spans 16 amino acids. Germline V CDR1 and CDR2: SNHLY, FYNNEI. Blood cells were analyzed directly, without culture or expansion. This sequence joins TRBV2 and TRBJ1-6; maybe TRBD1 (6 bases). This specimen consisted of PBMCs, obtained before nivolumab (anti-PD-1) treatment. This receptor was taken from a person aged 35 to 85 with oral cavity squamous cell carcinoma. CDR3: CASSGSGGTFISPLHF. In DNA form, the CDR3 reads TGTGCCAGCAGTGGATCGGGGGGCACATTTATTTCACCCCTCCACTTT.